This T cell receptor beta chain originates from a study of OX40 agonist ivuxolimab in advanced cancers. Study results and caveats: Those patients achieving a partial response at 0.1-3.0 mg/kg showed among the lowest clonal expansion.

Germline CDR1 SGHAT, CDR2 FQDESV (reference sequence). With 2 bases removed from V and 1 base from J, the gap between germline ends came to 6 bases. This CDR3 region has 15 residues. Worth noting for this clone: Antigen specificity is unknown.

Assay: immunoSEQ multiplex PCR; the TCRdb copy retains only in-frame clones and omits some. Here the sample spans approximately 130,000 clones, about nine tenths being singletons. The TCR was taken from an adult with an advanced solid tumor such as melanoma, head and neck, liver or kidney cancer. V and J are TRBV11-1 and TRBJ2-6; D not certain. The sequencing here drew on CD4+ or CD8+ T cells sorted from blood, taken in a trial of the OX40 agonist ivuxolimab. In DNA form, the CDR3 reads TGTGCCAGCAGCTTAACCCGTTCTGGGGCCAACGTCCTGACTTTC. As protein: CASSLTRSGANVLTF. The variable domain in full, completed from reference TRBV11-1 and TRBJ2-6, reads EAEVAQSPRYKITEKSQAVAFWCDPISGHATLYWYRQILGQGPELLVQFQDESVVDDSQLPKDRFSAERLKGVDSTLKIQPAELGDSAMYLCASSLTRSGANVLTFGAGSRLTVL.